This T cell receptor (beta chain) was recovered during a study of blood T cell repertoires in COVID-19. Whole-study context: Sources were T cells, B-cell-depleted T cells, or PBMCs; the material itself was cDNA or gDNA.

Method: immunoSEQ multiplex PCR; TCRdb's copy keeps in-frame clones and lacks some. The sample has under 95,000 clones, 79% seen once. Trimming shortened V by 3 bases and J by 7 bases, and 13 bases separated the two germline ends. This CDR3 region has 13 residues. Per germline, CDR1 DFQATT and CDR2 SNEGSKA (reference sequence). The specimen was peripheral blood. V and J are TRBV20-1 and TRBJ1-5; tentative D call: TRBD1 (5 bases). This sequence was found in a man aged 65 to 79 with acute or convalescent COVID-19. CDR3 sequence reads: CSASQGLNQPQHF. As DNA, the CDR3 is TGCAGTGCTAGTCAGGGTTTGAACCAGCCCCAGCATTTT.